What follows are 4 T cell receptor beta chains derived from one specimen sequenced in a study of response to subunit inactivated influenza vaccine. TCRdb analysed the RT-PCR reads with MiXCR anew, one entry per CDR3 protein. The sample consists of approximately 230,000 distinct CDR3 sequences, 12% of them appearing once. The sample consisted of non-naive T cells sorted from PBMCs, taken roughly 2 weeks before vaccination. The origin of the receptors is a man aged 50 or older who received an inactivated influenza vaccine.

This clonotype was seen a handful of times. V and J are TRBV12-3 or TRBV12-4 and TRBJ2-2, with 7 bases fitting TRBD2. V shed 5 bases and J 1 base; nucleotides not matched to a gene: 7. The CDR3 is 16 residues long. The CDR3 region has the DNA TGTGCCAGCAGTAAACCCGGGACTATGAACACCGGGGAGCTGTTTTTT. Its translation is CASSKPGTMNTGELFF.

The DNA for the CDR3 is TGTGCCAGCAGTTGGGGGGTAGAACAAGAGACCCAGTACTTC. This encodes CASSWGVEQETQYF. The chain carries TRBV6-5 and TRBJ2-5; TRBD2 might be the D (6 bases). Per germline, CDR1 MNHEY and CDR2 SVGAGI. This CDR3 is built from 14 residues. V lost 4 bases and J lost 2, with 11 bases in between.

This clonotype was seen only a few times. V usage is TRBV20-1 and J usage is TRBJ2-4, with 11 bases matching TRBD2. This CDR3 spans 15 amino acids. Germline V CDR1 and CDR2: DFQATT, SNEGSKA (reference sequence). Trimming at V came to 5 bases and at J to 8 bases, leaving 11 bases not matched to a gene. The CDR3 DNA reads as TGCAGTGCTTCAGCCTCGACTAGCGGGACTGACATTCAGTACTTC. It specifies CSASASTSGTDIQYF.

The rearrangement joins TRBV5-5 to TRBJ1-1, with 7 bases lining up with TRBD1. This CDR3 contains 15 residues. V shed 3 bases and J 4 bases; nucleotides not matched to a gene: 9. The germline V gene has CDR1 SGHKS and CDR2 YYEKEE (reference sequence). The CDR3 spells CASSSQQGRGTEAFF. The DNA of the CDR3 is TGTGCCAGCAGCTCACAACAGGGGCGCGGCACTGAAGCTTTCTTT.